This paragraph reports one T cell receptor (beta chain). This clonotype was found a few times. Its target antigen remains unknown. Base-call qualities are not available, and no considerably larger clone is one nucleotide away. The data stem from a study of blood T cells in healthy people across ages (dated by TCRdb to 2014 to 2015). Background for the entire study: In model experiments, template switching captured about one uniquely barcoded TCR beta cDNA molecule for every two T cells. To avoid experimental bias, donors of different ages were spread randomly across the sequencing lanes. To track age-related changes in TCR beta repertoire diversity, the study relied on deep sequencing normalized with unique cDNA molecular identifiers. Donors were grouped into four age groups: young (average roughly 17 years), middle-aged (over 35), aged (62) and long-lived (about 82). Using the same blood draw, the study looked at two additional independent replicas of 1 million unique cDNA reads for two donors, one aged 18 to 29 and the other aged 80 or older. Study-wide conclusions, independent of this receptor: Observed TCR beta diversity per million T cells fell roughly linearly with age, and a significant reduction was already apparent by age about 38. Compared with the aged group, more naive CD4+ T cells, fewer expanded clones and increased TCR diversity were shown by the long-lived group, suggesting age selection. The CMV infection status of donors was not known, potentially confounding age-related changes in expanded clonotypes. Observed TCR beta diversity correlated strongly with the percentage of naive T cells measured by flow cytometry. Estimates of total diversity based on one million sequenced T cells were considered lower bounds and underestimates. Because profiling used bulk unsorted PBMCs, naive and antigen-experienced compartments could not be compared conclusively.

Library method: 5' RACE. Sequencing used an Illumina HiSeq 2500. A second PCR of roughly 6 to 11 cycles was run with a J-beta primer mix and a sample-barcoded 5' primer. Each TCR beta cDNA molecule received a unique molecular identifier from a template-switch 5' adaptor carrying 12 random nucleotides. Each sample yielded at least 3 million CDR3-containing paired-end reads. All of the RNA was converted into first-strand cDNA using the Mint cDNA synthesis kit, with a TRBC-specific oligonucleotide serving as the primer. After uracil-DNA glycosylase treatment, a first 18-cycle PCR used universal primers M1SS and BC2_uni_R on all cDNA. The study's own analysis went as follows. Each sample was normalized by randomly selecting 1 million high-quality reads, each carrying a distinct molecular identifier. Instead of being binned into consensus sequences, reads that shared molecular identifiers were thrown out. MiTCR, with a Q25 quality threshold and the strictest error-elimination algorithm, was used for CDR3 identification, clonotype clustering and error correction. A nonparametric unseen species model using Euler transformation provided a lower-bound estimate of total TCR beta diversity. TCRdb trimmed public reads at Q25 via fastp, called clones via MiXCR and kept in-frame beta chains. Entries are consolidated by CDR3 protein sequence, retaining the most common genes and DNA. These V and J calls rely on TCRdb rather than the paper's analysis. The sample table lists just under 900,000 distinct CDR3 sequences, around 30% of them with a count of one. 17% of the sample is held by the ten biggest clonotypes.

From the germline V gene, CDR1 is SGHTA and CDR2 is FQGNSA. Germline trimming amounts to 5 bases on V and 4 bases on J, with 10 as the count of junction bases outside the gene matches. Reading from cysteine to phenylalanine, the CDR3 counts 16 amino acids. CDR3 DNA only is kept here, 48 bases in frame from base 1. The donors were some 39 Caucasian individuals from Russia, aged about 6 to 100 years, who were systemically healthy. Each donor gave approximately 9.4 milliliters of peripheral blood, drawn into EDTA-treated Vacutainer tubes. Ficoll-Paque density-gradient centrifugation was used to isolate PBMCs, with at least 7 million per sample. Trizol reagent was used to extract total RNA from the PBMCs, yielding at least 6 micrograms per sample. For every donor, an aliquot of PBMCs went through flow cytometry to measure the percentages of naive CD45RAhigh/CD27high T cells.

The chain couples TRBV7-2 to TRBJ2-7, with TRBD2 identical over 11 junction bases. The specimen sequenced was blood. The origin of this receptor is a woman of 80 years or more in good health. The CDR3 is CASSPYLAGGYYEQYF. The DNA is TGTGCCAGCAGCCCCTACCTAGCGGGGGGCTATTACGAGCAGTACTTC.